The 28 T cell receptor beta chains given below trace back to one sample, sequenced in a study of Graves' ophthalmopathy and Graves' hyperthyroidism. From RNA, the CDR3 regions of TCR beta chains were amplified and sequenced. Scientists carried out first-round RT-PCR using HTBI primers and then a second-round multiplex PCR. TCRdb redid the calling of the multiplex PCR reads with MiXCR, one entry per CDR3 protein. The repertoire consists of some 160,000 distinct CDR3 sequences, with roughly two fifths occurring once and the leading ten covering 8% to 9%. The sequencing sample was made of peripheral blood. These receptors were collected from a man aged 25 to 45 with Graves' ophthalmopathy.

There are a few counts of this clonotype. This chain links TRBV25-1 with TRBJ1-2; D call uncertain. CDR1 is MGHDK and CDR2 is SYGVNS in the germline V gene. Trimming shortened V by 4 bases and J by 8 bases, and 5 bases separated the two germline ends. There are 10 residues in the CDR3. DNA of the CDR3: TGTGCCAGCAGTGCAGGAGGCTACACCTTC. Translation gives CASSAGGYTF.

This clonotype has a count of ten or more. The chain links TRBV11-2 to TRBJ1-2, with D perhaps TRBD1 (6 bases). V shed 3 bases and J shed 9 bases, with 11 bases lying between them. The CDR3 length is 12 residues. CDR1 SGHAT and CDR2 FQNNGV come from the germline V gene. For the CDR3, the DNA is TGTGCCAGCAGCTTGGGGGCGCGGAGCTACACCTTC. The encoded protein is CASSLGARSYTF. Complete variable domain (other parts from reference TRBV11-2 and TRBJ1-2): EAGVAQSPRYKIIEKRQSVAFWCNPISGHATLYWYQQILGQGPKLLIQFQNNGVVDDSQLPKDRFSAERLKGVDSTLKIQPAKLEDSAVYLCASSLGARSYTFGSGTRLTVV.

This clonotype occurred a few times. The V call is TRBV7-2, the J call TRBJ1-2, with TRBD1 as a possible D gene (5 bases). From germline, CDR1 is SGHTA and CDR2 FQGNSA. The CDR3 is 15 amino acids. V was trimmed by 3 bases and J by 8 bases, leaving 19 bases between them. CDR3: CASSFSPARAGGYTF. The CDR3, as DNA: TGTGCCAGCAGCTTTTCCCCAGCCAGGGCTGGGGGCTACACCTTC.

This clonotype was seen many times. V usage is TRBV20-1 and J usage is TRBJ1-5; D is possibly TRBD1 (5 bases). Per germline, CDR1 DFQATT and CDR2 SNEGSKA (reference sequence). The ends were cut back, 0 bases at V and 4 bases at J, with 10 bases in the middle. The CDR3 contains 14 residues. CDR3: CSARDPQGNQPQHF. Written as DNA, the CDR3 is TGCAGTGCTAGAGATCCGCAGGGTAATCAGCCCCAGCATTTT.

The gene calls are TRBV28 and TRBJ1-1; D remains unclear. The CDR3 consists of 11 residues. V shed 0 bases and J shed 5 bases, with 1 base lying between them. Germline-derived CDR1 and CDR2 are MDHEN and SYDVKM. CDR3 bases: TGTGCCAGCAGTTTATGGACTGAAGCTTTCTTT. Translated, it gives CASSLWTEAFF.

This clonotype occurred many times. The chain couples TRBV6-2 or TRBV6-3 to TRBJ1-1; TRBD1 aligns across 8 bases. This CDR3 has 14 residues. Germline-derived CDR1 and CDR2 are MNHEY and SVGEGT. Trimming at V came to 6 bases and at J to 5 bases, leaving 8 bases not matched to a gene. In DNA, the CDR3 is TGTGCCAGCAGCAAAGGGACAGGAGGGACTGAAGCTTTCTTT. This codes for CASSKGTGGTEAFF.

The chain uses TRBV5-1 and TRBJ2-3, with a weak D call TRBD1 (6 bases). Germline V CDR1 and CDR2: SGHRS, YFSETQ. The CDR3 sequence is 15 residues long. The V end lost 2 bases, the J end lost 2 bases, and 12 bases lay between the germline ends. CDR3 sequence reads: CASSLAQGTTDTQYF. Here the CDR3 DNA reads TGCGCCAGCAGCTTAGCGCAGGGGACCACAGATACGCAGTATTTT.

The genes are TRBV11-2 and TRBJ2-7, with D tentatively TRBD2 (5 bases). Trimming removed 0 bases at V and 3 bases at J, with 12 bases between. Germline CDR1 SGHAT, CDR2 FQNNGV. This CDR3 is built from 15 residues. The CDR3 spells CASSLDSANDYEQYF. The CDR3 DNA reads TGTGCCAGCAGCTTAGATAGCGCCAATGACTACGAGCAGTACTTC.

Written as DNA, the CDR3 is TGTGCCAGCAGGCCAAGGCCTTTGGATGGCTACACCTTC. Translating gives CASRPRPLDGYTF. This sequence joins TRBV6-1 and TRBJ1-2; D is uncertain. The CDR3 runs 13 residues. With 6 bases removed from V and 6 bases from J, the gap between germline ends came to 14 bases. Per the germline V gene, CDR1 is MNHNS and CDR2 is SASEGT.

In this sample, this clonotype turned up many times. This chain connects TRBV9 to TRBJ1-1; no reliable D call. Germline CDR1 is SGDLS and CDR2 is YYNGEE. The V and J ends lost 3 bases and 3 bases respectively, with 18 bases between them. There are 16 residues in the CDR3. CDR3 sequence reads: CASSDPPGERDTEAFF. In DNA, the CDR3 is TGTGCCAGCAGCGATCCACCCGGGGAAAGGGACACTGAAGCTTTCTTT. Based on the CDR3 plus reference TRBV9 and TRBJ1-1, the full variable domain is DSGVTQTPKHLITATGQRVTLRCSPRSGDLSVYWYQQSLDQGLQFLIQYYNGEERAKGNILERFSAQQFPDLHSELNLSSLELGDSALYFCASSDPPGERDTEAFFGQGTRLTVV.

V usage is TRBV27 and J usage is TRBJ2-5, with 8 nucleotides matching TRBD2. Losses at the gene ends were 3 bases for V and 1 base for J; bases not matched to a gene: 7. The germline V gene encodes CDR1 MNHEY and CDR2 SMNVEV (reference sequence). This CDR3 spans 16 amino acids. CDR3 sequence (DNA): TGTGCCAGCAGTTTGTATAGCAGCGGGAGCCAAGAGACCCAGTACTTC. Its translation is CASSLYSSGSQETQYF.

This sequence joins TRBV2 and TRBJ2-7; D uncertain. This CDR3 is 14 amino acids long. With 5 bases removed from V and 1 base from J, the gap between germline ends came to 12 bases. CDR1 and CDR2 (germline): SNHLY, FYNNEI. The CDR3 here is CASSPLAVSYEQYF. CDR3 DNA: TGTGCCAGCAGTCCTCTGGCAGTTTCCTACGAGCAGTACTTC.

This clonotype was observed at least ten times. The V gene is TRBV7-8, the J gene TRBJ2-7; 9 bases are shared with TRBD1. V lost 4 bases, J lost 4 bases, and 14 bases stayed unmatched. CDR1 and CDR2 from the germline V gene are SGHVS and FQNEAQ. The CDR3 totals 17 residues. The CDR3 reads CASSWPLGGQGTYEQYF. The CDR3, as DNA: TGTGCCAGCAGCTGGCCCCTGGGGGGACAGGGAACTTACGAGCAGTACTTC.

This clonotype is a singleton in its sample. The rearrangement links TRBV6-1 to TRBJ2-2; 8 bases agree with TRBD1. Germline V gene sequence: CDR1 MNHNS, CDR2 SASEGT. CDR3 size: 15 residues. The J segment lost 4 bases and the V segment lost 5 bases, leaving 6 bases of the junction unmatched. DNA for the CDR3: TGTGCCAGCAGTCCCCTACAGGGGGGCACCGGGGAGCTGTTTTTT. Translation gives CASSPLQGGTGELFF.

The chain joins TRBV20-1 to TRBJ2-5; 7 positions agree with TRBD1. Germline assignment: CDR1 DFQATT and CDR2 SNEGSKA (reference sequence). This CDR3 is 12 amino acids long. V gave up 8 bases and J gave up 4 bases; unmatched junction bases: 7. For the CDR3, the DNA is TGCAGTACCTGGTCAGGGGGAGAGACCCAGTACTTC. It translates to CSTWSGGETQYF.

This clonotype was detected many times. The chain recombines TRBV29-1 with TRBJ1-2; D might be TRBD1 (6 bases). The length of the CDR3 is 12 residues. Germline V CDR1 and CDR2: SQVTM, ANQGSEA. The V end was cut by 4 bases, the J end by 2 bases, with 8 bases between. The CDR3 loop is CSVVGQNYGYTF. In nucleotides, the CDR3 is TGCAGCGTTGTCGGACAGAACTATGGCTACACCTTC.

This clonotype has a count of ten or more. The chain joins TRBV6-5 to TRBJ2-6; D gene uncertain. Trimming stripped 7 bases from V and 3 bases from J, with 13 bases between. The CDR3 sequence is 15 residues long. The germline V gene encodes CDR1 MNHEY and CDR2 SVGAGI. DNA of the CDR3: TGTGCCAGCATTACGGCCCGGAGTGGGGCCAACGTCCTGACTTTC. As protein: CASITARSGANVLTF.

This clonotype was seen repeatedly, ten times or more. The chain employs TRBV4-2 and TRBJ2-7, with a tentative D call TRBD1 (5 bases). This CDR3 has 13 residues. Germline V CDR1 and CDR2: LGHNA, YNFKEQ. V dropped 0 bases and J dropped 12 bases, with 15 bases sitting between them. The CDR3 spells CASSQEIGAGLYF. The CDR3 nucleotides read TGTGCCAGCAGCCAAGAGATAGGGGCAGGGTTGTACTTC.

This clonotype occurred many times. The gene calls are TRBV27 and TRBJ1-1; D not certain. From germline, CDR1 is MNHEY and CDR2 SMNVEV (reference sequence). Trimming cost V 6 bases and J 1 base, with 15 bases left between them. The CDR3 contains 15 residues. CDR3 nucleotides: TGTGCCAGCAGCCTGAGCACAGTAGCGAACACTGAAGCTTTCTTT. Encoded protein: CASSLSTVANTEAFF.

This clonotype was counted ten times or more. This chain connects TRBV27 to TRBJ2-5, with TRBD1 matching over 8 bases. Germline loops: CDR1 MNHEY, CDR2 SMNVEV (reference sequence). J lost 2 bases, V lost 6 bases, and 5 bases had no gene match. The CDR3 contains 14 residues. CDR3 nucleotide sequence: TGTGCCAGCAGACCGACAGGGGCGCAAGAGACCCAGTACTTC. Translating it yields CASRPTGAQETQYF.

CDR3 residues: CASRIRQGTEAFF. The DNA for the CDR3 is TGTGCCAGCAGAATTAGACAGGGCACTGAAGCTTTCTTT. The chain employs TRBV11-2 and TRBJ1-1; TRBD1 aligns across 7 bases. The length of the CDR3 is 13 residues. V gave up 6 bases and J gave up 4 bases; unmatched junction bases: 5. The germline CDR1 and CDR2 sequences are SGHAT and FQNNGV.

At least ten counts were recorded for this clonotype. This chain joins TRBV7-6 and TRBJ2-5; 7 bases fit TRBD2. The trim removed 3 bases at V and 5 bases at J, leaving 15 bases unmatched. The germline gives CDR1 SGHVS, CDR2 FNYEAQ. This CDR3 is 17 amino acids long. This CDR3 is CASSLELGGPNGETQYF. The CDR3 nucleotides read TGTGCCAGCAGCTTGGAATTGGGAGGGCCGAATGGGGAGACCCAGTACTTC.

This clonotype has a count of ten or more. This rearrangement joins TRBV13 to TRBJ2-7, with D tentatively TRBD2 (6 bases). From germline, CDR1 is PRHDT and CDR2 FYEKMQ (reference sequence). Trimming left V 5 bases short and J 1 base short, with 12 bases between. This CDR3 is 14 amino acids long. Here the CDR3 DNA reads TGTGCCAGCAGCCCAGGGACTTATTCCTACGAGCAGTACTTC. Residues: CASSPGTYSYEQYF.

The gene calls are TRBV6-1 and TRBJ2-5; 12 nucleotides line up with TRBD2. The CDR3 is 15 amino acids. V lost 5 bases, J lost 7 bases, and 8 bases stayed unmatched. Looked up from germline, CDR1 is MNHNS and CDR2 is SASEGT. This chain's CDR3 is CASSQRTSGIVTQYF. The CDR3 DNA sequence: TGTGCCAGCAGTCAGAGGACTAGCGGGATTGTGACCCAGTACTTC.

The chain joins TRBV29-1 to TRBJ1-2, with D perhaps TRBD1 (5 bases). The CDR3 sequence is 11 residues long. Germline lookup yields CDR1 SQVTM and CDR2 ANQGSEA. The V gene lost 6 bases and the J gene lost 4 bases, with 9 bases spanning the gap. The CDR3: CSVFGGYGYTF. The CDR3 bases are TGCAGCGTGTTTGGGGGCTATGGCTACACCTTC.

The table lists this clonotype with many counts. The chain uses TRBV30 and TRBJ1-5; perhaps TRBD1 as D (5 bases). Germline V CDR1 and CDR2: GTSNPN, SVGIG (reference sequence). The CDR3 consists of 13 residues. V shed 1 base and J shed 4 bases, with 8 bases lying between them. CDR3 DNA: TGTGCCTGGAGTGGACAGTCAAATCAGCCCCAGCATTTT. Residues: CAWSGQSNQPQHF.

This clonotype was seen many times. The rearrangement joins TRBV7-3 to TRBJ2-7; D possibly matches TRBD1 or TRBD2 (6 bases each). V lost 3 bases and J lost 3, with 12 bases in between. Per the germline V gene, CDR1 is SGHTA and CDR2 is FQGTGA. The CDR3 runs to 14 residues. CDR3 loop: CASSLTRGNYEQYF. For the CDR3, the DNA is TGTGCCAGCAGCTTGACTAGGGGGAACTACGAGCAGTACTTC.

The sample holds many counts of this clonotype. This chain links TRBV7-8 with TRBJ1-2, with TRBD1 matching over 12 bases. CDR1 and CDR2 (germline): SGHVS, FQNEAQ. The CDR3 spans 15 residues. The V gene end was trimmed by 1 base and the J gene end by 7 bases; junction bases not matched to a gene: 4. Here the CDR3 DNA reads TGTGCCAGCAGCTTAGTGGGACAGGGGGCGAGTGGCTACACCTTC. This translates into CASSLVGQGASGYTF.